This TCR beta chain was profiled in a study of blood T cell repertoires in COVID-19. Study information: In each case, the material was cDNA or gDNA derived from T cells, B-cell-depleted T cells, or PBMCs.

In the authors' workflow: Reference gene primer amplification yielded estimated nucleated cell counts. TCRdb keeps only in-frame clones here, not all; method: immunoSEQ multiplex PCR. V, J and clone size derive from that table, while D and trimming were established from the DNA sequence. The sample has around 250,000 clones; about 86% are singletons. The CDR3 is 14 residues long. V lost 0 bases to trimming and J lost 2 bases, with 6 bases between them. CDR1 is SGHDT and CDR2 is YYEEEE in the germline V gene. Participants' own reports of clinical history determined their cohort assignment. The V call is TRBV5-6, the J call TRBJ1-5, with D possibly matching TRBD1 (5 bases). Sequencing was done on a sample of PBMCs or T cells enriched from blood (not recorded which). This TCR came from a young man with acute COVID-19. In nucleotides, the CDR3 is TGTGCCAGCAGCTTGGAAGGGGGCAATCAGCCCCAGCATTTT. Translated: CASSLEGGNQPQHF. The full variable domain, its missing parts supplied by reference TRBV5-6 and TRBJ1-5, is DAGVTQSPTHLIKTRGQQVTLRCSPKSGHDTVSWYQQALGQGPQFIFQYYEEEERQRGNFPDRFSGHQFPNYSSELNVNALLLGDSALYLCASSLEGGNQPQHFGDGTRLSIL.